These T cell receptor beta chains were read from a single sample in a study of blood T cell repertoires in COVID-19. Assay: immunoSEQ multiplex PCR; the TCRdb copy retains only in-frame clones and omits some. The data contain 4,500 to 6,000 clones, roughly two thirds of them seen just once; the ten biggest clones take up less than 45%. What was sequenced was peripheral blood. The receptors were gathered from a human donor in a cohort sampled during active COVID-19. Both conserved end residues are part of each CDR3. A D gene is named only where the DNA matches it firmly. Some rows mark clone size as missing; the rest say once, few, many or name a class of expanded clone.

TRBJ2-3,NA,NA,TRBV5-1,TGCGCCAGCAGCTTGACACAGTGGGGCTCCACCACAGATACGCAGTATTTT,CASSLTQWGSTTDTQYF
TRBJ2-7,once,NA,TRBV28,TGTGCCAGCAGCAGGACAGTTCCCTACGAGCAGTACTTC,CASSRTVPYEQYF
TRBJ2-7,NA,NA,TRBV12-3/TRBV12-4,TGTGCCAGCAGTTGGACGGGGTTCTACGAGCAGTACTTC,CASSWTGFYEQYF
TRBJ2-7,NA,NA,TRBV7-9,TGTGCCAGCCGAGCAGACTCCAGCTCCTACGAGCAGTACTTC,CASRADSSSYEQYF
TRBJ1-5,few,TRBD1,TRBV19,TGTGCCAGTACTCCCGGGACAGGGTCTTTTTGGCCCCAGCATTTT,CASTPGTGSFWPQHF
TRBJ2-5,NA,TRBD2,TRBV11-2,TGTGCCAGCAGGCCCGGCGGGGGTGGGGAGACCCAGTACTTC,CASRPGGGGETQYF
TRBJ1-2,once,TRBD1,TRBV5-4,TGTGCCAGCAACTACAGGGGTAACTATGGCTACACCTTC,CASNYRGNYGYTF
TRBJ2-7,few,NA,TRBV7-2,TGTGCCAGCAGCTTAGCGCACAGGTCCGACTACGAGCAGTACTTC,CASSLAHRSDYEQYF
TRBJ2-7,NA,NA,TRBV13,TGTGCCAGCAGCTCCCAGGACGAGCAGTACTTC,CASSSQDEQYF
TRBJ1-6,NA,TRBD1,TRBV7-2,TGTGCCAGCAGCCCCCAAAGGACAGGGGTTAATTCACCCCTCCACTTT,CASSPQRTGVNSPLHF
TRBJ1-2,NA,NA,TRBV4-3,TGCGCCAGCAGCCAAGATGGGGCAGCTAACTATGGCTACACCTTC,CASSQDGAANYGYTF
TRBJ2-7,NA,TRBD1,TRBV7-9,TGTGCCAGCAGCTACGGGACAGGGGTTGGCGAGCAGTACTTC,CASSYGTGVGEQYF
TRBJ1-2,NA,NA,TRBV3-1/TRBV3-2,TGTGCCAGCAGCCTCAACTCCGTCGGCTATGGCTACACCTTC,CASSLNSVGYGYTF
TRBJ2-2,NA,TRBD2,TRBV2,TGTGCCAGCACTTTGGAGCGGGGGAACACCGGGGAGCTGTTTTTT,CASTLERGNTGELFF
TRBJ2-1,once,NA,TRBV6-1,TGTGCCAGCAGTGAGACAGGCGTTAGAGAGGAGCAGTTCTTC,CASSETGVREEQFF
TRBJ2-7,NA,TRBD1,TRBV2,TGTGCCAGCAGTGTACGGGACAGCTACTACGAGCAGTACTTC,CASSVRDSYYEQYF
TRBJ1-1,NA,NA,TRBV7-2,TGTGCCAGCAGCTTGACAGGATTAAACACTGAAGCTTTCTTT,CASSLTGLNTEAFF
TRBJ2-1,NA,TRBD1,TRBV19,TGTGCCAGTAGTACGGGACAGGGTCACCATGGTGAGCAGTTCTTC,CASSTGQGHHGEQFF
TRBJ1-1,NA,NA,TRBV7-9,TGTGCCAGCAGCTTAAGCGGGACGCAGGCTTTCTTT,CASSLSGTQAFF
TRBJ2-2,NA,TRBD1,TRBV6-6,TGTGCCAGCAGCCCCCCGCCGGGACAGGGAGCCGGGGAGCTGTTTTTT,CASSPPPGQGAGELFF
TRBJ1-1,few,NA,TRBV6-5,TGTGCCAGCTCTACAGGCTACACTGAAGCTTTCTTT,CASSTGYTEAFF
TRBJ2-2,once,NA,TRBV6-5,TGTGCCAGCAGTTGGAATCGGGCCGGGGAGCTGTTTTTT,CASSWNRAGELFF